The text below deals with one T cell receptor beta chain. The germline gene is not matched at one end of the junction; a read error may be the cause. The data originate from a study of PD-L1 blockade in urothelial cancer. Study overall: Around 2014, patients got going on atezolizumab, taking 1,200 mg intravenously every 3 weeks. Blood underwent analysis 3 weeks (second dose) and 6 weeks after treatment began.

CDR3 size: 11 residues. The germline V gene encodes CDR1 SGHRS and CDR2 YFSETQ. Method: immunoSEQ multiplex PCR; TCRdb's copy keeps in-frame clones and lacks some. The sample lists roughly 50,000 clones, 60% to 85% occurring once. Material: PBMCs, obtained around atezolizumab (anti-PD-L1) treatment. This TCR derives from a man in his 70s with urothelial cancer. The chain recombines TRBV5-1 with TRBJ1-1, with D uncertain. CDR3 amino acids: CASSLAGEEVF. The DNA for the CDR3 is TGCGCCAGCAGCTTGGCTGGGGAGGAGGTCTTT.